This TCR beta chain appears in the sequencing data of a study of blood T cell repertoires in COVID-19. Whole-study context: Donors in the United States, Italy and Spain gave samples during acute or convalescent COVID-19.

In the authors' methods: How many nucleated cells were present was estimated from reference gene primer amplification. Clones were sequenced by immunoSEQ multiplex PCR, and TCRdb holds only the in-frame ones, with some missing. The DNA gave D and trimming, while V, J and clone size come from that table. The table has fewer than 75,000 clones, about 88% seen once. Per the germline V gene, CDR1 is MGHRA and CDR2 is YSYEKL. This CDR3 comprises 15 residues. With V trimmed by 3 bases and J by 5 bases, 7 bases remained unmatched. The sequencing input was peripheral blood. The J gene is TRBJ1-1, the V gene TRBV4-1; TRBD1 agrees at 9 bases. This sequence originates from a man in his sixties or seventies with acute or convalescent COVID-19. The chain's CDR3 is CASSQNRGRGTEAFF. For the CDR3, the DNA is TGCGCCAGCAGCCAGAACAGGGGGCGAGGTACTGAAGCTTTCTTT.